Listed here are 30 T cell receptor beta chains from one sample, sequenced in a study of T-cell reconstitution after alpha-beta-depleted transplantation in children. Using unique molecular identifiers, the investigators prepared the TCRbeta library. A single record per CDR3 protein comes from TCRdb applying MiXCR to the PCR reads. The table records a few hundred thousand distinct CDR3 sequences, 9.9% of them present only once. The source material was PBMCs from the stem cell graft donor, sampled from the stem cell graft. The receptors come from a human donor who donated a stem cell graft to a child with SCID.

This clonotype was recorded many times. The V call is TRBV2, the J call TRBJ2-5; TRBD2 is a possible D gene (5 bases). From germline, CDR1 is SNHLY and CDR2 FYNNEI. This CDR3 is built from 14 residues. With 0 bases removed from V and 4 bases from J, the gap between germline ends came to 9 bases. Here the CDR3 DNA reads TGTGCCAGCAGTGAAGCAGGGAGTGTAGAGACCCAGTACTTC. It translates to CASSEAGSVETQYF.

This clonotype was counted between two and nine times. The rearrangement joins TRBV2 to TRBJ1-1; D gene uncertain. The germline V gene has CDR1 SNHLY and CDR2 FYNNEI. Between the trimmed V and J ends, which lost 2 bases and 0 bases, there was a span of 7 bases. The CDR3 loop spans 14 amino acids. The DNA for the CDR3 is TGTGCCAGCAGTGAAAGGCTGATGAACACTGAAGCTTTCTTT. Amino acids: CASSERLMNTEAFF. The full variable domain, its missing parts supplied by reference TRBV2 and TRBJ1-1, is EPEVTQTPSHQVTQMGQEVILRCVPISNHLYFYWYRQILGQKVEFLVSFYNNEISEKSEIFDDQFSVERPDGSNFTLKIRSTKLEDSAMYFCASSERLMNTEAFFGQGTRLTVV.

This clonotype was picked up a small number of times. The chain is built from TRBV5-1 and TRBJ2-3, with 11 bases identical to TRBD2. The V and J ends lost 1 base and 4 bases, in that order; junction bases with no gene match: 5. CDR3 length: 16 amino acids. Germline lookup yields CDR1 SGHRS and CDR2 YFSETQ. CDR3: CASSLSSGGIADTQYF. In nucleotides, the CDR3 is TGCGCCAGCAGCTTGTCTAGCGGGGGGATTGCAGATACGCAGTATTTT.

There are many counts of this clonotype. The chain recombines TRBV11-3 with TRBJ2-2; D is ambiguous. The CDR3 sequence is 15 residues long. Germline CDR1 reads SGHNT; CDR2 reads YENEEA. V lost 5 bases and J lost 0, with 10 bases in between. CDR3 in amino acids: CASSPRGTNTGELFF. In DNA, the CDR3 is TGTGCCAGCAGCCCCCGCGGAACGAACACCGGGGAGCTGTTTTTT.

This clonotype was observed at least ten times. The rearrangement links TRBV5-1 to TRBJ2-3, with D tentatively TRBD2 (5 bases). The CDR3 has 14 residues. Germline CDR1 SGHRS, CDR2 YFSETQ. The V gene lost 7 bases and the J gene lost 3 bases, with 15 bases spanning the gap. As DNA, the CDR3 is TGCGCCAGCTCCCTCGAGCTAGCTACAGATACGCAGTATTTT. Residues: CASSLELATDTQYF.

Ten or more counts support this clonotype. This sequence joins TRBV4-2 and TRBJ2-5; D remains ambiguous. Trimming left V 0 bases short and J 3 bases short, with 11 bases between. The CDR3 is 15 amino acids. Germline V gene sequence: CDR1 LGHNA, CDR2 YNFKEQ. The CDR3 bases are TGTGCCAGCAGCCAAGATAAAGGCCGGGAAGAGACCCAGTACTTC. Translation gives CASSQDKGREETQYF.

The sample holds many counts of this clonotype. The chain is built from TRBV2 and TRBJ2-3, with a tentative D call TRBD2 (7 bases). Germline V lookup: CDR1 SNHLY, CDR2 FYNNEI. There are 15 residues in the CDR3. V shed 6 bases and J shed 4 bases, with 17 bases lying between them. The CDR3 DNA is TGTGCCAGCAGCCAAGGGGGGGTCCGGGCAGATACGCAGTATTTT. Translating gives CASSQGGVRADTQYF.

The count of this clonotype is one. The V call is TRBV10-3, the J call TRBJ2-3, with D perhaps matching TRBD1 (5 bases). CDR3 length equals 14 residues. Germline V gene sequence: CDR1 ENHRY, CDR2 SYGVKD. Deletions cut 6 bases from V and 2 bases from J, with 12 bases between. This CDR3 reads CAIRRHGATDTQYF. For the CDR3, the DNA is TGTGCCATCAGGCGACATGGGGCCACAGATACGCAGTATTTT.

This sequence joins TRBV10-3 and TRBJ1-1; D gene uncertain. This CDR3 comprises 13 residues. Germline V gives CDR1 ENHRY, CDR2 SYGVKD. V lost 0 bases to trimming and J lost 4 bases, with 6 bases between them. CDR3 coding DNA: TGTGCCATCAGTGAGTCGGCGGGCACTGAAGCTTTCTTT. Its protein is CAISESAGTEAFF.

The genes are TRBV7-8 and TRBJ2-2; 7 nucleotides agree with TRBD1. This CDR3 comprises 14 residues. Germline assignment: CDR1 SGHVS and CDR2 FQNEAQ. Trimming cost V 4 bases and J 4 bases; bases outside gene matches: 3. CDR3 sequence reads: CASSSTGVTGELFF. The CDR3 DNA is TGTGCCAGCAGCTCAACAGGGGTCACCGGGGAGCTGTTTTTT.

This clonotype came up many times. The chain employs TRBV5-1 and TRBJ2-1; a possible D gene is TRBD2 (6 bases). Trimming took off 4 bases at V and 6 bases at J, with 17 bases between the two ends. Germline CDR1 and CDR2: SGHRS and YFSETQ. The CDR3 covers 15 residues. The CDR3 spells CASSGISGVLNEQFF. The CDR3, as DNA: TGCGCCAGCAGCGGGATATCGGGAGTGCTCAATGAGCAGTTCTTC.

This chain uses TRBV12-3 or TRBV12-4 with TRBJ2-1; no clear D. Deletions cut 3 bases from V and 12 bases from J, with 12 bases between. The CDR3 contains 12 residues. CDR3 in amino acids: CASSFGSLGQFF. The CDR3 DNA sequence: TGTGCCAGCAGTTTCGGTTCCCTTGGGCAGTTCTTC.

This clonotype was seen a few times. The chain links TRBV11-2 to TRBJ2-3, with 10 bases aligning to TRBD2. The junction had 6 bases not matched to a gene; V was cut back by 5 bases and J by 1 base. Germline loops: CDR1 SGHAT, CDR2 FQNNGV. The CDR3 covers 16 residues. Written as DNA, the CDR3 is TGTGCCAGCAGCCCGGGACTAGCGCCACGCACAGATACGCAGTATTTT. This gives the protein CASSPGLAPRTDTQYF.

A few counts support this clonotype. V and J are TRBV11-1 and TRBJ2-2, with 8 positions matching TRBD1. Germline CDR1 SGHAT, CDR2 FQDESV (reference sequence). The CDR3 extends over 15 amino acids. V shed 5 bases and J 4 bases; nucleotides not matched to a gene: 6. In DNA form, the CDR3 reads TGTGCCAGCAGCCAAGACAGGGGTTCCACCGGGGAGCTGTTTTTT. Its protein product is CASSQDRGSTGELFF.

This clonotype came up many times. This rearrangement joins TRBV20-1 to TRBJ2-1, with D perhaps assigned TRBD1 or TRBD2 (6 bases each). The CDR3 consists of 13 residues. The V gene's germline CDR1 is DFQATT and CDR2 SNEGSKA (reference sequence). V was shortened by 3 bases and J by 5 bases, with 11 bases between the two germline ends. The CDR3 DNA reads as TGCAGTGCTAGGGGGGGCCTCGACAATGAGCAGTTCTTC. Its protein product is CSARGGLDNEQFF.

Only a few counts were recorded for this clonotype. The CDR3 is CASSERIPGADTQYF. The CDR3 region has the DNA TGTGCCAGCAGTGAGAGGATCCCTGGTGCAGATACGCAGTATTTT. The chain links TRBV2 to TRBJ2-3; D unresolved. This CDR3 is built from 15 residues. Trimming removed 3 bases at V and 4 bases at J, with 14 bases between. CDR1 SNHLY and CDR2 FYNNEI come from the germline V gene.

This clonotype appeared many times. V usage is TRBV6-5 and J usage is TRBJ1-2; D call uncertain. With 0 bases removed from V and 2 bases from J, the gap between germline ends came to 13 bases. The CDR3 has 16 residues. CDR1 and CDR2 from the germline V gene are MNHEY and SVGAGI. The CDR3 sequence: CASSYSILPGNYGYTF. The CDR3 region has the DNA TGTGCCAGCAGTTACTCGATCCTCCCGGGCAACTATGGCTACACCTTC.

This clonotype was counted only a few times. The chain employs TRBV3-1 and TRBJ2-1, with 9 bases aligning to TRBD2. Germline lookup yields CDR1 LGHDT and CDR2 YNNKEL (reference sequence). The V segment lost 4 bases and the J segment 5 bases; nucleotides outside the gene matches: 6. This CDR3 spans 15 amino acids. The DNA of the CDR3 is TGTGCCAGCAGCCGAAATAGCGGGGGCGACAATGAGCAGTTCTTC. It yields the protein CASSRNSGGDNEQFF.

This clonotype occurred many times. The chain is built from TRBV27 and TRBJ2-1, with D tentatively TRBD1 (6 bases). Trimming stripped 0 bases from V and 11 bases from J, with 11 bases between. This CDR3 is built from 13 residues. The germline V gene has CDR1 MNHEY and CDR2 SMNVEV (reference sequence). The CDR3 DNA follows: TGTGCCAGCAGTTTATCGGGGGACATGAAGCAGTTCTTC. This encodes CASSLSGDMKQFF.

The rearrangement uses TRBV10-1 and TRBJ2-3; the match to TRBD1 covers 7 bases. CDR1 and CDR2 from the germline V gene are WNHNN and SYGVQD (reference sequence). J gave up 4 bases and V 4 bases, and 5 bases lay outside the gene matches. The CDR3 covers 14 residues. In DNA form, the CDR3 reads TGCGCCAGCAGTGGTACAGGGGAGCCAGATACGCAGTATTTT. Translated: CASSGTGEPDTQYF.

The chain carries TRBV5-1 and TRBJ2-7; TRBD2 is a possible D gene (6 bases). Trimming took 0 bases from V and 0 from J, leaving 10 bases between them. CDR1 and CDR2 (germline): SGHRS, YFSETQ. This CDR3 is built from 15 residues. This CDR3 is CASSLAGSASYEQYF. As DNA, the CDR3 is TGCGCCAGCAGCTTGGCCGGGAGTGCCTCCTACGAGCAGTACTTC.

V usage is TRBV6-5 and J usage is TRBJ2-7; TRBD1 aligns across 8 bases. CDR1 and CDR2 (germline): MNHEY, SVGAGI. There are 14 residues in the CDR3. V shed 6 bases, J shed 4 bases, and the junction held 8 bases outside the gene matches. CDR3 DNA: TGTGCCAGCAGGCGCGGGACAGGATCATACGAGCAGTACTTC. It specifies CASRRGTGSYEQYF.

V is TRBV6-2 or TRBV6-3 and J is TRBJ2-1; 8 bases map to TRBD2. V lost 6 bases to trimming and J lost 6 bases; unmatched junction nucleotides: 10. CDR3 length equals 15 residues. The germline gives CDR1 MNHEY, CDR2 SVGEGT. The CDR3 spells CASSTGLGGLNEQFF. The CDR3 DNA sequence: TGTGCCAGCAGCACGGGACTAGGGGGGCTCAATGAGCAGTTCTTC.

Many counts were recorded for this clonotype. The chain uses TRBV14 and TRBJ2-1; D unclear. Germline values: CDR1 SGHDN, CDR2 FVKESK. V shed 2 bases and J shed 6 bases, with 11 bases lying between them. The CDR3 spans 14 residues. As DNA, the CDR3 is TGTGCCAGCAGCCAATTTGCGACGACCAATGAGCAGTTCTTC. Its protein product is CASSQFATTNEQFF.

This clonotype was recorded a few times. The gene calls are TRBV7-3 and TRBJ2-7; TRBD2 is a possible D gene (5 bases). The CDR3 covers 13 residues. Trimming took 3 bases from V and 7 from J, leaving 13 bases between them. Looked up from germline, CDR1 is SGHTA and CDR2 is FQGTGA. CDR3 region: CASSFGLASEQYF. The DNA for the CDR3 is TGTGCCAGCAGCTTCGGACTCGCCTCAGAGCAGTACTTC.

This clonotype has just a few counts. The chain employs TRBV6-1 and TRBJ2-7, with TRBD1 matching over 7 bases. The germline gives CDR1 MNHNS, CDR2 SASEGT. The J segment lost 0 bases and the V segment lost 6 bases, leaving 8 bases of the junction unmatched. The CDR3 runs to 15 residues. CDR3 sequence reads: CASSLTGPHSYEQYF. The CDR3 coding sequence is TGTGCCAGCAGCCTGACAGGGCCACACTCCTACGAGCAGTACTTC.

The rearrangement links TRBV12-3 or TRBV12-4 to TRBJ2-7; D remains ambiguous. The CDR3 spans 14 residues. V was pared by 3 bases and J by 3 bases, with 12 bases between. The CDR3 bases are TGTGCCAGCAGTTTCTGGCAGGCGGACTACGAGCAGTACTTC. Translation: CASSFWQADYEQYF.

The chain uses TRBV7-9 and TRBJ2-5, with 7 bases that match TRBD1. V dropped 1 base and J dropped 1; count of bases not matched to a gene: 6. CDR3 length: 16 amino acids. Germline V gene data show CDR1 as SEHNR and CDR2 as FQNEAQ (reference sequence). In DNA form, the CDR3 reads TGTGCCAGCAGCTTAGTCGGGACAGACCTCCAAGAGACCCAGTACTTC. Translating it yields CASSLVGTDLQETQYF.

This clonotype appeared many times. In nucleotides, the CDR3 is TGTGCCAGCAGTTTATTACCGACAGGGAGAGAGTCACCCCTCCACTTT. It yields the protein CASSLLPTGRESPLHF. This rearrangement joins TRBV12-3 or TRBV12-4 to TRBJ1-6, with 7 positions matching TRBD1. The CDR3 is made up of 16 amino acids. Trimming removed 2 bases from V and 10 bases from J; junction bases left unmatched: 11.

This sequence joins TRBV6-2 or TRBV6-3 and TRBJ2-1, with D possibly matching TRBD1 (6 bases). This CDR3 region has 15 residues. Trimming removed 7 bases from V and 9 bases from J, with 22 bases in between. From germline, CDR1 is MNHEY and CDR2 SVGEGT. Here the CDR3 reads CASIGTGNRYSEQFF. DNA of the CDR3: TGTGCCAGCATCGGAACAGGGAATCGTTATTCTGAGCAGTTCTTC.